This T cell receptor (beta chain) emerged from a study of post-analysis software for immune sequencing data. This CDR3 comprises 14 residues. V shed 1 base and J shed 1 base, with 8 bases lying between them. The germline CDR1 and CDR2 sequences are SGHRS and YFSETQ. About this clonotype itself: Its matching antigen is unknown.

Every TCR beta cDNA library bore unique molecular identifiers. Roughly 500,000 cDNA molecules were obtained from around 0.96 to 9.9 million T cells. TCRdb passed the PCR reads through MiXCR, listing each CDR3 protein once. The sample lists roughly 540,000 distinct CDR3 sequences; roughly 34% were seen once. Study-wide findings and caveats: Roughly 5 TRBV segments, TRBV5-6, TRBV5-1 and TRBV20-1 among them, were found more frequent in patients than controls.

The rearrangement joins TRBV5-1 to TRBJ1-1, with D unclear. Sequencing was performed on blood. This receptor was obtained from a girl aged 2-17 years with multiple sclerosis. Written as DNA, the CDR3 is TGCGCCAGCAGCTTGAACGCAGCGAACACTGAAGCTTTCTTT. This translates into CASSLNAANTEAFF.